Presented here are 30 T cell receptor beta chains from one specimen sequenced in a study of cytomegalovirus exposure and HLA in healthy donors. PCR involved 60 Vbeta and 13 Jbeta primers. Produced via immunoSEQ multiplex PCR; TCRdb's table is partial and in-frame only. The sample has fewer than 200,000 clones, about 80% seen once; the top ten hold around 3.6%. Sequencing input: PBMCs. All receptors come from a man in his forties or fifties in good health and CMV-seropositive.

This chain links TRBV5-8 with TRBJ2-5; D is perhaps TRBD1 (7 bases). The CDR3 runs to 15 residues. Germline CDR1 SGHTS, CDR2 YDEGEE. V was clipped by 4 bases and J by 9 bases, with 22 bases between them. Here the CDR3 DNA reads TGTGCCAGCAGCCAAGTACAGGATGCCAGGGGGGCCCAGTACTTC. This sequence encodes CASSQVQDARGAQYF.

This chain links TRBV25-1 with TRBJ2-7, with D tentatively TRBD1 (6 bases). Trimming took off 0 bases at V and 3 bases at J, with 12 bases between the two ends. CDR1 is MGHDK and CDR2 is SYGVNS in the germline V gene. The length of the CDR3 is 15 residues. In DNA form, the CDR3 reads TGTGCCAGCAGTGAATATCAGGGGAGCAACTACGAGCAGTACTTC. Its protein product is CASSEYQGSNYEQYF.

The chain recombines TRBV6-6 with TRBJ2-3, with 7 bases matching TRBD2. Per germline, CDR1 MNHNY and CDR2 SVGAGI (reference sequence). The CDR3 is 14 residues long. The V gene end was trimmed by 5 bases and the J gene end by 0 bases; junction bases not matched to a gene: 2. The CDR3 loop reads CASSRDYSTDTQYF. The CDR3 DNA is TGTGCCAGCAGTCGGGACTATAGCACAGATACGCAGTATTTT.

The chain is built from TRBV7-2 and TRBJ2-3; TRBD1 matches 9 bases. This CDR3 spans 15 amino acids. V shed 5 bases, J shed 2 bases, and the junction held 5 bases outside the gene matches. The germline V gene encodes CDR1 SGHTA and CDR2 FQGNSA. Here the CDR3 DNA reads TGTGCCAGCAGCCCCGGACAGGGGCTCACAGATACGCAGTATTTT. It codes for CASSPGQGLTDTQYF.

This rearrangement joins TRBV4-3 to TRBJ2-4, with 7 bases aligning to TRBD2. This CDR3 is 17 amino acids long. From germline, CDR1 is LGHNA and CDR2 YSLEER. With V trimmed by 0 bases and J by 5 bases, 10 bases remained unmatched. The CDR3 DNA reads as TGCGCCAGCAGCCAAGATAAGGGGAGGGCGACTCAAAACATTCAGTACTTC. Translating it yields CASSQDKGRATQNIQYF.

This clone was seen more than once but under ten times. The chain carries TRBV9 and TRBJ1-2, with no clear D. This CDR3 region has 15 residues. Trimming shortened V by 3 bases and J by 3 bases, and 15 bases separated the two germline ends. Germline V CDR1 and CDR2: SGDLS, YYNGEE. CDR3 bases: TGTGCCAGCAGCGCCGACGCCAGCGCCGACTATGGCTACACCTTC. Translation: CASSADASADYGYTF. Based on the CDR3 plus reference TRBV9 and TRBJ1-2, the full variable domain is DSGVTQTPKHLITATGQRVTLRCSPRSGDLSVYWYQQSLDQGLQFLIQYYNGEERAKGNILERFSAQQFPDLHSELNLSSLELGDSALYFCASSADASADYGYTFGSGTRLTVV.

The rearrangement links TRBV6-5 to TRBJ1-4; no reliable D call. Germline V lookup: CDR1 MNHEY, CDR2 SVGAGI. V lost 5 bases to trimming and J lost 12 bases, with 10 bases between them. CDR3 length: 11 residues. This chain's CDR3 is CASSLLSELFF. In DNA, the CDR3 is TGTGCCAGCAGTCTCCTGAGTGAACTGTTTTTT.

The genes are TRBV7-9 and TRBJ2-3, with 10 bases that match TRBD2. CDR1 is SEHNR and CDR2 is FQNEAQ in the germline V gene (reference sequence). V lost 5 bases to trimming and J lost 5 bases; unmatched junction nucleotides: 10. CDR3 length: 16 residues. CDR3 DNA sequence: TGTGCCAGCAGCAGGTCAGCGGGAGGGCAAGGAGATACGCAGTATTTT. Translating it yields CASSRSAGGQGDTQYF. Complete variable domain (other parts from reference TRBV7-9 and TRBJ2-3): DTGVSQNPRHKITKRGQNVTFRCDPISEHNRLYWYRQTLGQGPEFLTYFQNEAQLEKSRLLSDRFSAERPKGSFSTLEIQRTEQGDSAMYLCASSRSAGGQGDTQYFGPGTRLTVL.

The rearrangement links TRBV28 to TRBJ2-3, with 7 bases matching TRBD2. The CDR3 loop spans 11 amino acids. Per the germline V gene, CDR1 is MDHEN and CDR2 is SYDVKM. Unmatched junction bases numbered 4, after V lost 6 bases and J lost 10 bases. Here the CDR3 DNA reads TGTGCCAGCAGCTGGGAGGGGTCGCAGTATTTT. This codes for CASSWEGSQYF.

This clone has a single count. CDR3 amino acids: CASSFAGEETQYF. CDR3 coding DNA: TGTGCCAGCAGTTTCGCGGGGGAAGAGACCCAGTACTTC. J is TRBJ2-5 and V is TRBV28; the match to TRBD2 covers 7 bases. J lost 3 bases, V lost 3 bases, and 1 base had no gene match. CDR1 MDHEN and CDR2 SYDVKM come from the germline V gene. CDR3 size: 13 residues.

The chain couples TRBV4-2 to TRBJ2-3; 9 bases match TRBD2. J was trimmed by 3 bases and V by 2 bases; bases with no gene match: 3. Germline V gene sequence: CDR1 LGHNA, CDR2 YNFKEQ. CDR3 length equals 15 residues. This CDR3 is CASSQLAGNTDTQYF. CDR3 bases: TGTGCCAGCAGCCAACTAGCGGGGAATACAGATACGCAGTATTTT.

This clone has a handful of counts. J is TRBJ1-5 and V is TRBV7-8; D not certain. Germline CDR1 and CDR2: SGHVS and FQNEAQ. The CDR3 covers 14 residues. The V gene lost 3 bases and the J gene lost 2 bases, with 8 bases spanning the gap. Here the CDR3 DNA reads TGTGCCAGCAGCTTGGGGAGGGGCAATCAGCCCCAGCATTTT. It yields the protein CASSLGRGNQPQHF.

The chain recombines TRBV5-1 with TRBJ2-7; 13 positions agree with TRBD2. The CDR3 sequence is 16 residues long. Looked up from germline, CDR1 is SGHRS and CDR2 is YFSETQ. The V segment lost 4 bases and the J segment 0 bases; nucleotides outside the gene matches: 4. This CDR3 reads CASSAGLAGISYEQYF. DNA of the CDR3: TGCGCCAGCAGCGCGGGACTAGCGGGAATCTCCTACGAGCAGTACTTC.

The V call is TRBV7-2, the J call TRBJ2-7, with 12 bases aligning to TRBD1. The CDR3 loop spans 15 amino acids. After removal of 5 bases from V and 2 bases from J, the junction contained 4 bases not matched to a gene. The germline CDR1 and CDR2 sequences are SGHTA and FQGNSA. The CDR3 DNA reads TGTGCCAGCAGCGAAGGGACAGGGGGCCCCTACGAGCAGTACTTC. It is translated as CASSEGTGGPYEQYF.

The sample holds one count of this clone. The chain combines TRBV10-3 with TRBJ2-7; TRBD2 matches at 7 bases. CDR3 length: 15 residues. The V and J ends lost 0 bases and 1 base, in that order; junction bases with no gene match: 3. From germline, CDR1 is ENHRY and CDR2 SYGVKD. For the CDR3, the DNA is TGTGCCATCAGTGAGTCGGGGGGGGTATCCTACGAGCAGTACTTC. The encoded protein is CAISESGGVSYEQYF.

The genes are TRBV6-5 and TRBJ2-7; 10 nucleotides align to TRBD1. V gave up 7 bases and J gave up 7 bases; unmatched junction bases: 10. Germline values: CDR1 MNHEY, CDR2 SVGAGI. This CDR3 is 14 amino acids long. The CDR3 bases are TGTGCCAGCACCCCCAGACAGGGGGCTGGGGAGCAGTACTTC. Amino acid sequence: CASTPRQGAGEQYF.

The rearrangement joins TRBV30 to TRBJ1-1, with D unclear. The germline V and J ends were trimmed by 0 bases and 1 base, with 6 bases remaining between them. There are 13 residues in the CDR3. Germline CDR1 and CDR2: GTSNPN and SVGIG (reference sequence). The CDR3, as DNA: TGTGCCTGGAGTGTTGTAGAGAACACTGAAGCTTTCTTT. This sequence encodes CAWSVVENTEAFF.

The chain combines TRBV4-3 with TRBJ1-5, with D maybe TRBD1 (6 bases). Looked up from germline, CDR1 is LGHNA and CDR2 is YSLEER. V lost 0 bases and J lost 6, with 18 bases in between. CDR3 length: 17 residues. The CDR3 nucleotides are TGCGCCAGCAGCCAAGATTTCGGTGGGGGGGCGGGTCAGCCCCAGCATTTT. Protein product: CASSQDFGGGAGQPQHF.

The chain carries TRBV15 and TRBJ1-5, with 7 bases identical to TRBD1. The CDR3 sequence is 14 residues long. V shed 4 bases and J 6 bases; nucleotides not matched to a gene: 6. CDR1 is LNHNV, CDR2 YYDKDF, per germline (reference sequence). The CDR3 nucleotides read TGTGCCACCAGCACAGACAGGGTGGGTCAGCCCCAGCATTTT. It is translated as CATSTDRVGQPQHF.

The chain joins TRBV5-6 to TRBJ2-2, with a weak D call TRBD1 (6 bases). Trimming removed 2 bases from V and 4 bases from J, with 12 bases in between. This CDR3 has 15 amino acids. CDR1 is SGHDT and CDR2 is YYEEEE in the germline V gene. CDR3 in DNA: TGTGCCAGCAGCTTTAGGGGGACGATCACCGGGGAGCTGTTTTTT. The encoded protein is CASSFRGTITGELFF.

This clone was seen a single time. The chain joins TRBV19 to TRBJ1-3; D is unclear. From germline, CDR1 is LNHDA and CDR2 SQIVND (reference sequence). This CDR3 has 15 residues. The V end lost 4 bases, the J end lost 0 bases, and 10 bases lay between the germline ends. CDR3 in DNA: TGTGCCAGTAGTACCGCTGGAGACTCTGGAAACACCATATATTTT. Translation: CASSTAGDSGNTIYF.

CDR3 amino acids: CASSLVEGGHQPQHF. The CDR3 DNA reads as TGTGCCAGCAGCTTAGTTGAAGGGGGCCATCAGCCCCAGCATTTT. The chain employs TRBV7-6 and TRBJ1-5, with TRBD1 identical over 7 bases. Trimming at V came to 1 base and at J to 5 bases, leaving 5 bases not matched to a gene. This CDR3 contains 15 residues. Germline CDR1 and CDR2: SGHVS and FNYEAQ.

This clone was detected only a few times. Other DNA variants within this sample encode the same CDR3. J is TRBJ2-7 and V is TRBV18; 7 bases map to TRBD1. CDR3 length: 13 amino acids. Germline CDR1 is KGHSH and CDR2 is LQKENI. With V trimmed by 1 base and J by 3 bases, 0 bases remained unmatched. The CDR3 protein is CASSPRDSYEQYF. DNA of the CDR3: TGTGCCAGCTCACCACGGGACAGCTACGAGCAGTACTTC.

The rearrangement uses TRBV2 and TRBJ1-5; possible D gene TRBD1, 6 bases. Germline V gene sequence: CDR1 SNHLY, CDR2 FYNNEI. The germline V and J ends were trimmed by 8 bases and 1 base, with 9 bases remaining between them. CDR3 size: 13 residues. The CDR3 nucleotides read TGTGCCAGCCGGGGGGCAAGCAATCAGCCCCAGCATTTT. Protein sequence: CASRGASNQPQHF. Combining the CDR3 with reference TRBV2 and TRBJ1-5 gives the whole variable domain EPEVTQTPSHQVTQMGQEVILRCVPISNHLYFYWYRQILGQKVEFLVSFYNNEISEKSEIFDDQFSVERPDGSNFTLKIRSTKLEDSAMYFCASRGASNQPQHFGDGTRLSIL.

The table lists this clone with a count of one. The rearrangement uses TRBV5-4 and TRBJ2-7; 14 nucleotides align to TRBD2. CDR1 is SGHNT and CDR2 is YYREEE in the germline V gene (reference sequence). Germline trimming cut 0 bases from V and 13 bases from J; bases unmatched to any gene: 6. This CDR3 has 14 amino acids. The CDR3 nucleotides are TGTGCCAGCAGCTTGGGACTAGCGGGAGGGCCTCCTTACTTC. It is translated as CASSLGLAGGPPYF. Full variable domain (missing parts from reference TRBV5-4 and TRBJ2-7): ETGVTQSPTHLIKTRGQQVTLRCSSQSGHNTVSWYQQALGQGPQFIFQYYREEENGRGNFPPRFSGLQFPNYSSELNVNALELDDSALYLCASSLGLAGGPPYFGPGTRLTVT.

The chain couples TRBV5-1 to TRBJ2-2, with 9 bases matching TRBD1. After removal of 4 bases from V and 5 bases from J, the junction contained 3 bases not matched to a gene. Germline CDR1 is SGHRS and CDR2 is YFSETQ. The CDR3 spans 14 residues. CDR3 in amino acids: CASSRTGDTGELFF. The CDR3 DNA sequence: TGCGCCAGCAGCCGGACAGGGGATACCGGGGAGCTGTTTTTT.

J is TRBJ1-1 and V is TRBV6-1; D gene unclear. V gave up 2 bases and J gave up 2 bases, with 6 bases separating them. There are 13 residues in the CDR3. CDR1 and CDR2 from the germline V gene are MNHNS and SASEGT. The DNA for the CDR3 is TGTGCCAGCAGTGAACCCCTTAACACTGAAGCTTTCTTT. This encodes CASSEPLNTEAFF.

This chain links TRBV10-3 with TRBJ1-2; D is perhaps TRBD1 (5 bases). Trimming removed 0 bases from V and 8 bases from J, with 10 bases in between. Germline CDR1 ENHRY, CDR2 SYGVKD. This CDR3 contains 13 residues. The CDR3 loop is CAISESEGEGYTF. As DNA, the CDR3 is TGTGCCATCAGTGAGTCGGAAGGGGAAGGCTACACCTTC.

The chain has TRBV4-3 and TRBJ2-7, with D possibly TRBD2 on 5 matching bases. Trimming left V 0 bases short and J 4 bases short, with 16 bases between. Germline V gene lookup returns CDR1 LGHNA and CDR2 YSLEER. The CDR3 covers 16 residues. The CDR3 region has the DNA TGCGCCAGCAGCCAAGATCGCGGGTCCTCAGCATACGAGCAGTACTTC. It specifies CASSQDRGSSAYEQYF.

The chain employs TRBV4-1 and TRBJ2-1; perhaps TRBD2 as D (6 bases). CDR3 length equals 17 residues. Germline V lookup: CDR1 MGHRA, CDR2 YSYEKL. V dropped 3 bases and J dropped 1 base, with 16 bases sitting between them. CDR3 nucleotide sequence: TGCGCCAGCAGCCATCTTCACACCCGGGGGTCCTACAATGAGCAGTTCTTC. Residues: CASSHLHTRGSYNEQFF.